What follows are 2 T cell receptor beta chains derived from one specimen sequenced in a study of T cells in Graves' hyperthyroidism and ophthalmopathy. Regions amplified from RNA transcripts were the TCR beta CDR3 regions. HTBI primers were employed in a first-round RT-PCR of the TCR CDR3. In TCRdb, the multiplex PCR reads were re-called with MiXCR into one record per CDR3 protein. The table shows 25,000 to 30,000 distinct CDR3 sequences, with roughly 45% occurring only once. Sequencing was done on a sample of blood. These receptor sequences come from a woman in her twenties or thirties with Graves' hyperthyroidism.

The CDR3 protein is CSARDLLDRPYEQYF. The DNA for the CDR3 is TGCAGTGCTAGAGATTTGCTGGACAGACCCTACGAGCAGTACTTC. The chain is built from TRBV20-1 and TRBJ2-7; weak D call: TRBD1 (6 bases). The V and J ends lost 0 bases and 2 bases respectively, with 14 bases between them. CDR3 length equals 15 residues. CDR1 is DFQATT, CDR2 SNEGSKA, per germline (reference sequence).

This clonotype is termed medium-sized. The CDR3 DNA is TGTGCCATCAGTGAAGGACTGGGAATCAATTCACCCCTCCACTTT. It codes for CAISEGLGINSPLHF. The chain is built from TRBV10-3 and TRBJ1-6; D unresolved. Trimming cost V 3 bases and J 7 bases, with 13 bases left between them. The CDR3 contains 15 residues. The germline CDR1 and CDR2 sequences are ENHRY and SYGVKD.